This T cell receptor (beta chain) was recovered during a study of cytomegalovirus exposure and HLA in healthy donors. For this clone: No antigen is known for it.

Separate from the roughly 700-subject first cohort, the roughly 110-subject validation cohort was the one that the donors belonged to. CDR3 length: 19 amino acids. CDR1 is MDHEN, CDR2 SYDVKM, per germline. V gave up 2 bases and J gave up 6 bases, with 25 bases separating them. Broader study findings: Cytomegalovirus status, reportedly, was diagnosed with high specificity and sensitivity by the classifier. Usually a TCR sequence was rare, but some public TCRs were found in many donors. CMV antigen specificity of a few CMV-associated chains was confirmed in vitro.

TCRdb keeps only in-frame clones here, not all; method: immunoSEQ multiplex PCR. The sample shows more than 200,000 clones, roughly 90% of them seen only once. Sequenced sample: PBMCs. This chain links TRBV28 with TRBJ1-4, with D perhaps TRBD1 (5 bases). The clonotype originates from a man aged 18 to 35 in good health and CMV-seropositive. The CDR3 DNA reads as TGTGCCAGCAGTTTAACGCTGGGCCGTTCCGAATCAGGGTATGAAAAACTGTTTTTT. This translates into CASSLTLGRSESGYEKLFF.